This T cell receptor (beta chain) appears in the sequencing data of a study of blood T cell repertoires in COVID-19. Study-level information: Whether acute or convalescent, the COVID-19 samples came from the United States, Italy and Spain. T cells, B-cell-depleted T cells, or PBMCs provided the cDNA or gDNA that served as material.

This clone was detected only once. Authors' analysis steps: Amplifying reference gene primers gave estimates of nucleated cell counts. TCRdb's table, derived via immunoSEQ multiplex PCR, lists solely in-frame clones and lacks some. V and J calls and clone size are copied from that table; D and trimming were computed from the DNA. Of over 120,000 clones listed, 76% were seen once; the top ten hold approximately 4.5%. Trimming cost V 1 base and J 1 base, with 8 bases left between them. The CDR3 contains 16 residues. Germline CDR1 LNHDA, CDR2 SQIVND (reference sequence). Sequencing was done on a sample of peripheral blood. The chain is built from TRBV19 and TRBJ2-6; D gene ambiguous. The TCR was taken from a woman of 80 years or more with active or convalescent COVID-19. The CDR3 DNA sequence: TGTGCCAGTAGTATAGCGGTCAGGTCTGGGGCCAACGTCCTGACTTTC. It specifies CASSIAVRSGANVLTF. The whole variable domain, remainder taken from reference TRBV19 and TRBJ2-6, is DGGITQSPKYLFRKEGQNVTLSCEQNLNHDAMYWYRQDPGQGLRLIYYSQIVNDFQKGDIAEGYSVSREKKESFPLTVTSAQKNPTAFYLCASSIAVRSGANVLTFGAGSRLTVL.